The 30 T cell receptor beta chains below all came from one sample that was sequenced in a study of blood T cell repertoires in COVID-19. Using immunoSEQ multiplex PCR, the repertoire was profiled, and TCRdb retains in-frame clones only, with some absent. The data show 110,000 to 150,000 clones, around four fifths seen once. The sequencing sample was made of PBMCs or T cells enriched from blood (not recorded which). The receptors were gathered from a woman in her 40s who had recovered from COVID-19.

V and J are TRBV29-1 and TRBJ2-7; 14 bases are shared with TRBD2. This CDR3 has 16 amino acids. The V gene end was trimmed by 6 bases and the J gene end by 5 bases; junction bases not matched to a gene: 12. Germline V gene sequence: CDR1 SQVTM, CDR2 ANQGSEA. The CDR3 spells CSVVPLTSGRVDEQYF. In DNA, the CDR3 is TGCAGCGTAGTACCCTTGACTAGCGGGAGGGTCGACGAGCAGTACTTC.

The table lists this clone with a few counts. This chain connects TRBV3-1 (or the pseudogene TRBV3-2) to TRBJ2-1, with 11 bases matching TRBD2. Germline CDR1 reads LGHDT; CDR2 reads YNNKEL (reference sequence). CDR3 length equals 17 residues. V lost 0 bases to trimming and J lost 8 bases; unmatched junction nucleotides: 9. The CDR3 protein is CASSQDPLAGGLYEQFF. DNA of the CDR3: TGTGCCAGCAGCCAAGATCCTTTAGCGGGGGGGTTGTATGAGCAGTTCTTC.

The chain uses TRBV2 and TRBJ2-7; unclear D gene. V lost 2 bases to trimming and J lost 0 bases, with 5 bases between them. Germline V gives CDR1 SNHLY, CDR2 FYNNEI. The CDR3 extends over 13 amino acids. This chain's CDR3 is CASSEPLSYEQYF. The CDR3 region has the DNA TGTGCCAGCAGTGAACCACTCTCCTACGAGCAGTACTTC.

The chain recombines TRBV18 with TRBJ2-7; D ambiguous. CDR1 and CDR2 from the germline V gene are KGHSH and LQKENI. The CDR3 runs to 14 residues. Trimming shortened V by 1 base and J by 0 bases, and 7 bases separated the two germline ends. DNA for the CDR3: TGTGCCAGCTCACCACGCGAGTTCTCCTACGAGCAGTACTTC. The encoded protein is CASSPREFSYEQYF.

This chain links TRBV15 with TRBJ1-3; D perhaps matches TRBD1 (5 bases). The CDR3 extends over 16 amino acids. The V and J ends lost 3 bases and 2 bases respectively, with 14 bases between them. Germline CDR1 reads LNHNV; CDR2 reads YYDKDF (reference sequence). DNA of the CDR3: TGTGCCACCAGCAGTGCAGGGTGGTCGGCTGGAAACACCATATATTTT. Translation gives CATSSAGWSAGNTIYF.

The V call is TRBV30, the J call TRBJ2-2; 9 positions match TRBD1. Germline V gene lookup returns CDR1 GTSNPN and CDR2 SVGIG (reference sequence). The CDR3 covers 14 residues. V gave up 1 base and J gave up 6 bases; unmatched junction bases: 3. CDR3: CAWSGDRGAGELFF. CDR3 nucleotides: TGTGCCTGGAGTGGCGACAGGGGGGCCGGGGAGCTGTTTTTT.

This chain uses TRBV4-1 with TRBJ2-1, with TRBD2 identical over 10 bases. The CDR3 is 17 residues long. Trimming cost V 2 bases and J 6 bases; bases outside gene matches: 10. Germline loops: CDR1 MGHRA, CDR2 YSYEKL. The CDR3 DNA reads as TGCGCCAGCAGCCAAAGCCGGGAGGTAGCGGGGGGCAATGAGCAGTTCTTC. Its protein is CASSQSREVAGGNEQFF.

The CDR3: CSVVRGTGYTF. The DNA of the CDR3 is TGCAGCGTTGTAAGGGGAACAGGCTACACCTTC. The chain is built from TRBV29-1 and TRBJ1-2; possible D gene TRBD1, 5 bases. Deletions cut 4 bases from V and 8 bases from J, with 11 bases between. This CDR3 is 11 amino acids long. CDR1 and CDR2 (germline): SQVTM, ANQGSEA.

This CDR3 reads CASSRAPNQPQHF. The DNA for the CDR3 is TGTGCCAGCTCCAGGGCCCCCAATCAGCCCCAGCATTTT. The J gene is TRBJ1-5, the V gene TRBV18; tentative D call: TRBD1 (5 bases). The CDR3 loop spans 13 amino acids. V was shortened by 6 bases and J by 3 bases, with 9 bases between the two germline ends. Germline values: CDR1 KGHSH, CDR2 LQKENI.

The chain carries TRBV18 and TRBJ2-3; 12 nucleotides match TRBD2. Germline-derived CDR1 and CDR2 are KGHSH and LQKENI. The CDR3 has 16 residues. V was pared by 2 bases and J by 0 bases, with 0 bases of the junction left unmatched. The CDR3 reads CASSPTSGRSTDTQYF. CDR3 in DNA: TGTGCCAGCTCACCAACTAGCGGGAGGAGCACAGATACGCAGTATTTT.

The V gene is TRBV7-3, the J gene TRBJ2-1, with D possibly matching TRBD1 (5 bases). Germline assignment: CDR1 SGHTA and CDR2 FQGTGA. CDR3 size: 14 residues. The V end lost 4 bases, the J end lost 5 bases, and 12 bases lay between the germline ends. The CDR3 DNA sequence: TGTGCCAGCAGCTCCAGGGCCCAGAACAATGAGCAGTTCTTC. Translating gives CASSSRAQNNEQFF.

The chain uses TRBV19 and TRBJ2-3; TRBD2 is a possible D gene (5 bases). Per the germline V gene, CDR1 is LNHDA and CDR2 is SQIVND (reference sequence). Trimming took 4 bases from V and 5 from J, leaving 10 bases between them. The CDR3 has 13 amino acids. CDR3 bases: TGTGCCAGTAGTACAGGAGAGGGAGATACGCAGTATTTT. Amino acid sequence: CASSTGEGDTQYF.

The chain joins TRBV7-9 to TRBJ1-6, with 10 bases that match TRBD1. V shed 2 bases, J shed 7 bases, and the junction held 11 bases outside the gene matches. Germline lookup yields CDR1 SEHNR and CDR2 FQNEAQ (reference sequence). The CDR3 extends over 18 amino acids. CDR3 in amino acids: CASSLWGGQGSLNSPLHF. CDR3 in DNA: TGTGCCAGCAGCTTATGGGGGGGACAGGGGTCCTTGAATTCACCCCTCCACTTT. The full variable domain, its missing parts supplied by reference TRBV7-9 and TRBJ1-6, is DTGVSQNPRHKITKRGQNVTFRCDPISEHNRLYWYRQTLGQGPEFLTYFQNEAQLEKSRLLSDRFSAERPKGSFSTLEIQRTEQGDSAMYLCASSLWGGQGSLNSPLHFGNGTRLTVT.

The gene calls are TRBV2 and TRBJ2-7; D is undetermined. The CDR3 sequence is 14 residues long. Germline CDR1 is SNHLY and CDR2 is FYNNEI. The V and J ends lost 2 bases and 7 bases respectively, with 15 bases between them. The CDR3 is CASSEPPKEKEQYF. DNA of the CDR3: TGTGCCAGCAGTGAACCCCCGAAAGAGAAAGAGCAGTACTTC.

The genes are TRBV4-1 and TRBJ2-2; 11 bases agree with TRBD2. The CDR3 sequence is 15 residues long. The ends lost 4 bases at V and 5 bases at J; junction bases unmatched: 3. The germline V gene encodes CDR1 MGHRA and CDR2 YSYEKL. The CDR3: CASSLPSGGTGELFF. CDR3 nucleotides: TGCGCCAGCAGCCTTCCTAGCGGGGGGACCGGGGAGCTGTTTTTT.

This clone was seen a single time. The rearrangement uses TRBV18 and TRBJ2-1; 11 bases are a match to TRBD1. The CDR3 length is 16 residues. Germline V gene lookup returns CDR1 KGHSH and CDR2 LQKENI. Losses at the gene ends were 2 bases for V and 0 bases for J; bases not matched to a gene: 0. CDR3 sequence reads: CASSPGTGGSYNEQFF. CDR3 nucleotides: TGTGCCAGCTCACCAGGGACAGGGGGCTCCTACAATGAGCAGTTCTTC.

This clone occurred a few times. The chain joins TRBV13 to TRBJ1-1, with TRBD1 identical over 7 bases. Germline loops: CDR1 PRHDT, CDR2 FYEKMQ (reference sequence). V dropped 6 bases and J dropped 7; count of bases not matched to a gene: 2. There are 11 residues in the CDR3. The CDR3 protein is CASSRDSEAFF. The CDR3 DNA sequence: TGTGCCAGCAGTCGGGACAGTGAAGCTTTCTTT.

Many counts were recorded for this clone. The rearrangement joins TRBV3-1 (or the pseudogene TRBV3-2) to TRBJ1-6; 9 positions agree with TRBD1. The germline CDR1 and CDR2 sequences are LGHDT and YNNKEL (reference sequence). The CDR3 totals 15 residues. Trimming removed 4 bases from V and 9 bases from J; junction bases left unmatched: 7. The CDR3 is CASSRGTGIGSPLHF. CDR3 in DNA: TGTGCCAGCAGCCGAGGGACAGGGATAGGTTCACCCCTCCACTTT.

This chain uses TRBV6-1 with TRBJ2-1; D ambiguous. Trimming took 2 bases from V and 2 from J, leaving 4 bases between them. Per the germline V gene, CDR1 is MNHNS and CDR2 is SASEGT. The CDR3 is 13 residues long. The CDR3 protein is CASSELAYNEQFF. The CDR3 DNA sequence: TGTGCCAGCAGTGAACTAGCCTACAATGAGCAGTTCTTC.

J is TRBJ1-1 and V is TRBV7-9; a weak D match, TRBD1 (5 bases). From germline, CDR1 is SEHNR and CDR2 FQNEAQ (reference sequence). This CDR3 region has 14 residues. V lost 0 bases to trimming and J lost 7 bases, with 12 bases between them. CDR3 bases: TGTGCCAGCAGCTTAGCGGCAGGGAGGGTTGAAGCTTTCTTT. It yields the protein CASSLAAGRVEAFF.

J is TRBJ1-6 and V is TRBV27; unclear D gene. The V gene lost 6 bases and the J gene lost 7 bases, with 13 bases spanning the gap. The CDR3 spans 14 residues. The V gene's germline CDR1 is MNHEY and CDR2 SMNVEV (reference sequence). CDR3 in amino acids: CASSLIAGNSPLHF. CDR3 in DNA: TGTGCCAGCAGCTTAATCGCGGGGAATTCACCCCTCCACTTT.

The J gene is TRBJ2-7, the V gene TRBV2; a possible D gene is TRBD2 (6 bases). V gave up 4 bases and J gave up 5 bases, with 9 bases separating them. The CDR3 length is 12 residues. The V gene's germline CDR1 is SNHLY and CDR2 FYNNEI. CDR3 coding DNA: TGTGCCAGCAGTGGAGGAGGGAACGAGCAGTACTTC. Its translation: CASSGGGNEQYF.

The chain joins TRBV6-1 to TRBJ1-1; D not certain. V was shortened by 3 bases and J by 3 bases, with 5 bases between the two germline ends. Germline lookup yields CDR1 MNHNS and CDR2 SASEGT. The CDR3 length is 12 residues. This chain's CDR3 is CASSDRYTEAFF. The CDR3 DNA follows: TGTGCCAGCAGTGACCGGTACACTGAAGCTTTCTTT.

The gene calls are TRBV7-9 and TRBJ2-1; TRBD2 matches 7 bases. The trim removed 2 bases at V and 8 bases at J, leaving 15 bases unmatched. CDR1 is SEHNR and CDR2 is FQNEAQ in the germline V gene (reference sequence). This CDR3 has 17 residues. CDR3 DNA sequence: TGTGCCAGCAGCTTATTGCTGGGACTATCCCGAGTGGATGAGCAGTTCTTC. Translation: CASSLLLGLSRVDEQFF.

This rearrangement joins TRBV4-1 to TRBJ1-4; D is unresolved. Germline loops: CDR1 MGHRA, CDR2 YSYEKL. Trimming removed 1 base from V and 5 bases from J, with 14 bases in between. The CDR3 is 16 amino acids. Here the CDR3 reads CASSQVNWAPNEKLFF. Written as DNA, the CDR3 is TGCGCCAGCAGCCAAGTTAATTGGGCACCCAATGAAAAACTGTTTTTT.

Worth noting for this clone: The sample holds other DNA sequences that translate to the same CDR3. The V call is TRBV4-1, the J call TRBJ2-5; TRBD1 aligns across 10 bases. V was pared by 2 bases and J by 5 bases, with 2 bases of the junction left unmatched. CDR1 MGHRA and CDR2 YSYEKL come from the germline V gene. The CDR3 is made up of 14 amino acids. The CDR3 protein is CASSQPGQGETQYF. The CDR3 DNA reads as TGCGCCAGCAGCCAACCGGGACAGGGGGAGACCCAGTACTTC.

The V and J genes are TRBV5-6 and TRBJ2-3, with a possible D match to TRBD2 (5 bases). Trimming took 1 base from V and 1 from J, leaving 7 bases between them. Germline CDR1 and CDR2: SGHDT and YYEEEE. The length of the CDR3 is 14 residues. The DNA of the CDR3 is TGTGCCAGCAGCTTGAAGCGGCGCACAGATACGCAGTATTTT. This sequence encodes CASSLKRRTDTQYF.

The rearrangement uses TRBV7-9 and TRBJ2-7; D remains ambiguous. Germline CDR1 SEHNR, CDR2 FQNEAQ (reference sequence). The CDR3 spans 13 residues. Between the trimmed V and J ends, which lost 7 bases and 4 bases, there was a span of 14 bases. The CDR3 DNA follows: TGTGCCAGCACCCTCGAGGAAGGATACGAGCAGTACTTC. Translated: CASTLEEGYEQYF.

This rearrangement joins TRBV10-3 to TRBJ1-1, with D possibly TRBD1 on 5 matching bases. CDR1 and CDR2 from the germline V gene are ENHRY and SYGVKD. CDR3 length: 15 amino acids. The V end was cut by 0 bases, the J end by 4 bases, with 12 bases between. The CDR3, as DNA: TGTGCCATCAGTGAGTCGATAGGGCAGGGCACTGAAGCTTTCTTT. This gives the protein CAISESIGQGTEAFF.

The V call is TRBV6-1, the J call TRBJ1-2, with a possible D match to TRBD1 (6 bases). Germline V gives CDR1 MNHNS, CDR2 SASEGT. The V end lost 1 base, the J end lost 4 bases, and 22 bases lay between the germline ends. CDR3 length equals 18 residues. In DNA form, the CDR3 reads TGTGCCAGCAGTGAAGGAGAATACAGGGCGAAAGCTTTCTATGGCTACACCTTC. This translates into CASSEGEYRAKAFYGYTF.